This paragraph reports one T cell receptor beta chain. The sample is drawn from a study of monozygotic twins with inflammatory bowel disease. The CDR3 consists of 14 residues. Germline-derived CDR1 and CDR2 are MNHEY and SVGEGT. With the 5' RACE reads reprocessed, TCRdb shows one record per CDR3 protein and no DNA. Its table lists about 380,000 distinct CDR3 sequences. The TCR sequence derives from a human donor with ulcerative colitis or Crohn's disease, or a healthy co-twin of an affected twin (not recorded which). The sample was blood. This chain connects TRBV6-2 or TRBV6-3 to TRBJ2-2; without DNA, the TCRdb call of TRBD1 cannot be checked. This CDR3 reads CASSRDLNTGELFF.